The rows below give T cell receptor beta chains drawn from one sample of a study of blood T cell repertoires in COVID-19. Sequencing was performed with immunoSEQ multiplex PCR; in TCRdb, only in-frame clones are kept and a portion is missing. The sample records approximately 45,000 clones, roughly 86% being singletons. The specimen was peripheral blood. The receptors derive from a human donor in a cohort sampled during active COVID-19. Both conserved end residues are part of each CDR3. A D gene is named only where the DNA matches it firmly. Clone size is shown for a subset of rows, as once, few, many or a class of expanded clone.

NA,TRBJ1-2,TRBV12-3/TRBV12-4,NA,CASSPLYGYTF,TGTGCCAGCAGTCCCCTTTATGGCTACACCTTC
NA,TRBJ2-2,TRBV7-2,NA,CASSLGGRRTGELFF,TGTGCCAGCAGCTTAGGGGGGCGCAGGACCGGGGAGCTGTTTTTT
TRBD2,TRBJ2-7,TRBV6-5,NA,CASSYTATSGGYEQYF,TGTGCCAGCAGTTACACCGCGACTAGCGGGGGCTACGAGCAGTACTTC
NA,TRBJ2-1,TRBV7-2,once,CASSLFQGQQFF,TGTGCCAGCAGCTTATTTCAGGGCCAGCAGTTCTTC
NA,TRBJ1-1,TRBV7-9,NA,CASSLEPNTEAFF,TGTGCCAGCAGCCTTGAGCCTAACACTGAAGCTTTCTTT
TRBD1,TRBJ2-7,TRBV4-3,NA,CASSQASGTGGYEQYF,TGCGCCAGCAGCCAAGCCTCCGGGACAGGGGGCTACGAGCAGTACTTC
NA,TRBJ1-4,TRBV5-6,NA,CASSLAIGSGATNEKLFF,TGTGCCAGCAGCTTGGCCATTGGGAGTGGAGCAACTAATGAAAAACTGTTTTTT
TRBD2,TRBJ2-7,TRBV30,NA,CAWDGSGGAYEQYF,TGTGCCTGGGATGGGAGCGGGGGGGCCTACGAGCAGTACTTC
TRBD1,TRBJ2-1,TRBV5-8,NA,CASIARTGGHNEQFF,TGTGCCAGCATTGCTCGGACAGGGGGGCACAATGAGCAGTTCTTC
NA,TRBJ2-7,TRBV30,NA,CAWSRLPSGNYEQYF,TGTGCCTGGAGTAGGTTGCCCTCAGGGAACTACGAGCAGTACTTC
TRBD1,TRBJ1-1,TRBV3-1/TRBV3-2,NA,CASSLGTGGGRSKAFF,TGTGCCAGCAGCCTGGGGACAGGGGGAGGTAGGTCAAAAGCTTTCTTT
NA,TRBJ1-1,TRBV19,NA,CASSSGVNTEAFF,TGTGCCAGTAGTTCCGGAGTAAACACTGAAGCTTTCTTT
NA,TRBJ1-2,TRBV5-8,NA,CASSFTQGMNYGYTF,TGTGCCAGCAGCTTTACCCAGGGGATGAACTATGGCTACACCTTC
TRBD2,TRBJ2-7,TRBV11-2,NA,CASSNTSGGHEQYF,TGTGCCAGCAGCAACACTAGCGGGGGGCACGAGCAGTACTTC
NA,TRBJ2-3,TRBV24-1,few,CATSPGSLRSDTQYF,TGTGCCACCAGTCCGGGTAGCTTGAGGTCAGATACGCAGTATTTT
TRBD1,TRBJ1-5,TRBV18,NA,CASSPGQDQPQHF,TGTGCCAGCTCACCCGGACAGGATCAGCCCCAGCATTTT
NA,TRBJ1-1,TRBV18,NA,CASSPLNRELNTEAFF,TGTGCCAGCTCACCACTTAATAGGGAGCTGAACACTGAAGCTTTCTTT
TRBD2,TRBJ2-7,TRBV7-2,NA,CASSKVRGRGTPYEQYF,TGTGCCAGCAGCAAGGTTCGAGGGCGGGGGACCCCCTACGAGCAGTACTTC
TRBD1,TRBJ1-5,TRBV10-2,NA,CASSVATGGNQPQHF,TGCGCCAGCAGTGTTGCGACAGGGGGCAATCAGCCCCAGCATTTT
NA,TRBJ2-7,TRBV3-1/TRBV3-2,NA,CASSQERGPGTLSYEQYF,TGTGCCAGCAGCCAAGAGCGGGGCCCCGGGACCCTCTCCTACGAGCAGTACTTC
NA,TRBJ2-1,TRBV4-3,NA,CASSQGSQWNEQFF,TGCGCCAGCAGCCAAGGATCCCAGTGGAATGAGCAGTTCTTC
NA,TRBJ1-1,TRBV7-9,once,CASRLWEGGQNTEAFF,TGTGCCAGCAGGTTATGGGAGGGAGGGCAGAACACTGAAGCTTTCTTT
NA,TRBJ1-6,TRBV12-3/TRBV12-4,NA,CASSPRGNSPLHF,TGTGCCAGCAGCCCCAGGGGTAATTCACCCCTCCACTTT
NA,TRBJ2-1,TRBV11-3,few,CASSTGLAYNEQFF,TGTGCCAGCAGCACCGGACTGGCCTACAATGAGCAGTTCTTC
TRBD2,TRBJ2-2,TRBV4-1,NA,CASSLLRTSAGELFF,TGCGCCAGCAGCCTACTTCGGACTAGCGCCGGGGAGCTGTTTTTT
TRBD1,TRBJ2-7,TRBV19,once,CASSIGTGVTYEQYF,TGTGCCAGTAGTATCGGGACAGGGGTGACCTACGAGCAGTACTTC
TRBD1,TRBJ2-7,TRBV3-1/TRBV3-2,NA,CASSQDRSGRGRYEQYF,TGTGCCAGCAGCCAAGATCGAAGTGGCAGGGGGCGATACGAGCAGTACTTC
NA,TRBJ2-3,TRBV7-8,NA,CASSSLTGTDTQYF,TGTGCCAGCAGCTCCTTAACCGGTACAGATACGCAGTATTTT
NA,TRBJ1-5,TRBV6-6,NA,CASLLTSGSAQPQHF,TGTGCCAGCCTACTAACCTCAGGGTCCGCTCAGCCCCAGCATTTT
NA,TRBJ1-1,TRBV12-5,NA,CASGFSGVPEAFF,TGTGCTAGTGGTTTTAGCGGGGTGCCTGAAGCTTTCTTT
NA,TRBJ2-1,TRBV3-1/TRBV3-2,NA,CASSPSVGANEQFF,TGTGCCAGCAGTCCCTCGGTAGGGGCAAATGAGCAGTTCTTC
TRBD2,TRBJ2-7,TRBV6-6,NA,CASWRGAYEQYF,TGTGCCAGCTGGCGGGGGGCTTACGAGCAGTACTTC
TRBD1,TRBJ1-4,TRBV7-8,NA,CASSLSGTGGEKLFF,TGTGCCAGCAGCTTGTCCGGGACAGGGGGAGAAAAACTGTTTTTT
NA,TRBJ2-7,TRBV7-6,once,CASSLGRSGTYAYEQYF,TGTGCCAGCAGCTTAGGAAGATCCGGGACATATGCCTACGAGCAGTACTTC
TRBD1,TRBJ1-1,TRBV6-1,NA,CASSDGGGEFWTEAFF,TGTGCCAGCAGTGACGGAGGGGGCGAGTTTTGGACTGAAGCTTTCTTT
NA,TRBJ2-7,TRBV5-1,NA,CASSLVEQVSYEQYF,TGCGCCAGCAGCTTGGTTGAACAGGTTTCCTACGAGCAGTACTTC
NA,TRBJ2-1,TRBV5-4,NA,CASSLLKKWGNEDEQFF,TGTGCCAGCAGCCTGCTTAAGAAATGGGGCAACGAGGATGAGCAGTTCTTC
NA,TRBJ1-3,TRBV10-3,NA,CAISGVGSLGNTIYF,TGTGCCATCAGTGGCGTAGGGAGCCTAGGAAACACCATATATTTT
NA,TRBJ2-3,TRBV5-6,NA,CASSHVGGGPTDTQYF,TGTGCCAGCAGCCACGTAGGGGGGGGCCCCACAGATACGCAGTATTTT
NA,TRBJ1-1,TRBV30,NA,CAWSPFTGTEAFF,TGTGCCTGGAGTCCCTTTACAGGGACTGAAGCTTTCTTT
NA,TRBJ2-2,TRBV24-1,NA,CATQSGGQSGELFF,TGTGCCACCCAATCCGGGGGGCAAAGCGGGGAGCTGTTTTTT
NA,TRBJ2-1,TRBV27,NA,CASSLQQGYYNEQFF,TGTGCCAGCAGTTTACAACAGGGTTATTACAATGAGCAGTTCTTC
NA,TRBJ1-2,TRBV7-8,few,CASSLGLQSNYGYTF,TGTGCCAGCAGCTTGGGGCTACAGAGTAACTATGGCTACACCTTC
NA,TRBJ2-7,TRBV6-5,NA,CASSSGVSPYEQYF,TGTGCCAGCAGTTCCGGGGTTTCTCCCTACGAGCAGTACTTC
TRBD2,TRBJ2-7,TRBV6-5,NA,CASSSTSAGYYEQYF,TGTGCCAGCAGTTCAACTAGCGCCGGCTACTACGAGCAGTACTTC
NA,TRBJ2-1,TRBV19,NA,CASGGSGNEQFF,TGTGCCAGCGGGGGTTCGGGGAATGAGCAGTTCTTC
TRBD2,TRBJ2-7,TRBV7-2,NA,CASSFGGEGYEQYF,TGTGCCAGCAGCTTTGGAGGGGAGGGCTACGAGCAGTACTTC
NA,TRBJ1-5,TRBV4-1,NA,CASSQSGSTNQPQHF,TGCGCCAGCAGCCAGTCCGGGAGTACCAATCAGCCCCAGCATTTT
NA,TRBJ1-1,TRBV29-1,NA,CSATGSGAEAFF,TGCAGCGCTACAGGGAGTGGAGCTGAAGCTTTCTTT
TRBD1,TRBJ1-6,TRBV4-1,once,CASRLSRDRVLWSPLHF,TGCGCCAGCAGGCTTTCCCGGGACAGGGTTTTATGGTCACCCCTCCACTTT